The 11 T cell receptor beta chains given below trace back to one sample, sequenced in a study of blood T cell repertoires in COVID-19. The method was immunoSEQ multiplex PCR; TCRdb's version includes in-frame clones alone and lacks a portion of them. Here the sample spans more than 300,000 clones, approximately 84% being singletons. Material for sequencing was PBMCs or T cells enriched from blood (not recorded which). The receptors derive from a man aged 25 to 45 who had recovered from COVID-19.

This chain links TRBV30 with TRBJ2-1; TRBD1 matches at 7 bases. Germline trimming cut 3 bases from V and 3 bases from J; bases unmatched to any gene: 8. Per germline, CDR1 GTSNPN and CDR2 SVGIG (reference sequence). This CDR3 spans 15 amino acids. Here the CDR3 reads CAWRIGTASYNEQFF. CDR3 nucleotide sequence: TGTGCCTGGAGAATAGGGACAGCAAGCTACAATGAGCAGTTCTTC.

The chain couples TRBV5-1 to TRBJ2-2; no clear D gene. There are 14 residues in the CDR3. Trimming pared 0 bases from V and 1 base from J, leaving 4 bases between. The germline gives CDR1 SGHRS, CDR2 YFSETQ. The CDR3 region is CASSLGGNTGELFF. CDR3 coding DNA: TGCGCCAGCAGCTTGGGCGGGAACACCGGGGAGCTGTTTTTT. Full variable domain (outside the CDR3, taken from reference TRBV5-1 and TRBJ2-2): KAGVTQTPRYLIKTRGQQVTLSCSPISGHRSVSWYQQTPGQGLQFLFEYFSETQRNKGNFPGRFSGRQFSNSRSEMNVSTLELGDSALYLCASSLGGNTGELFFGEGSRLTVL.

The chain is built from TRBV6-5 and TRBJ2-5; 8 bases map to TRBD2. In germline, CDR1 is MNHEY, CDR2 SVGAGI. J gave up 1 base and V 6 bases, and 7 bases lay outside the gene matches. The CDR3 is made up of 15 amino acids. In nucleotides, the CDR3 is TGTGCCAGCAGGAGGGCGGGGGGTTCCCAAGAGACCCAGTACTTC. Protein product: CASRRAGGSQETQYF.

In this sample, this clone turned up a few times. The chain carries TRBV6-1 and TRBJ1-1, with unresolved D. CDR3 length equals 18 residues. The germline V gene encodes CDR1 MNHNS and CDR2 SASEGT. Trimming shortened V by 2 bases and J by 0 bases, and 19 bases separated the two germline ends. CDR3: CASSESWRPRGMNTEAFF. In nucleotides, the CDR3 is TGTGCCAGCAGTGAATCGTGGAGGCCCCGAGGGATGAACACTGAAGCTTTCTTT.

Concerning this clone: It is unclear where the CDR3 begins or ends on the DNA, so no DNA is shown, and the CDR3 is as TCRdb lists it. The chain recombines TRBV21-1 with TRBJ2-3; TRBD2, as called in the table, went unchecked against the DNA. TRBV21-1 is designated a pseudogene. The CDR3 sequence runs 19 residues, both termini included. The CDR3 protein is CASSHSGRVFGRGTDTQYF.

The chain links TRBV11-2 to TRBJ2-5; D unclear. This CDR3 comprises 13 residues. Per germline, CDR1 SGHAT and CDR2 FQNNGV. Trimming shortened V by 5 bases and J by 4 bases, and 11 bases separated the two germline ends. The CDR3 DNA is TGTGCCAGCAGCCCGACTCCGGTAGAGACCCAGTACTTC. Amino acids: CASSPTPVETQYF.

V usage is TRBV5-4 and J usage is TRBJ1-2; possibly TRBD1 for D (5 bases). CDR1 is SGHNT and CDR2 is YYREEE in the germline V gene (reference sequence). V was trimmed by 1 base and J by 2 bases, leaving 15 bases between them. The CDR3 covers 16 residues. Here the CDR3 reads CASSLIGGLTNYGYTF. The CDR3 nucleotides are TGTGCCAGCAGCTTGATCGGGGGGTTAACCAACTATGGCTACACCTTC. The full variable domain, completed using reference TRBV5-4 and TRBJ1-2, is ETGVTQSPTHLIKTRGQQVTLRCSSQSGHNTVSWYQQALGQGPQFIFQYYREEENGRGNFPPRFSGLQFPNYSSELNVNALELDDSALYLCASSLIGGLTNYGYTFGSGTRLTVV.

V is TRBV7-9 and J is TRBJ1-3; D is undetermined. Germline CDR1 and CDR2: SEHNR and FQNEAQ (reference sequence). This CDR3 region has 11 residues. Trimming shortened V by 2 bases and J by 8 bases, and 4 bases separated the two germline ends. The CDR3 DNA sequence: TGTGCCAGCAGCTTAACGGACACCATATATTTT. Protein product: CASSLTDTIYF.

The chain links TRBV3-1 (or the pseudogene TRBV3-2) to TRBJ2-3, with TRBD2 identical over 10 bases. The CDR3 sequence is 18 residues long. The V gene's germline CDR1 is LGHDT and CDR2 YNNKEL (reference sequence). The V and J ends lost 4 bases and 3 bases, in that order; junction bases with no gene match: 13. The CDR3 protein is CASSLWASGGSVTDTQYF. CDR3 bases: TGTGCCAGCAGCCTTTGGGCTAGCGGGGGATCTGTAACAGATACGCAGTATTTT.

The rearrangement joins TRBV13 to TRBJ2-7; 10 bases map to TRBD2. CDR3 length equals 15 residues. V was pared by 5 bases and J by 1 base, with 5 bases of the junction left unmatched. Germline lookup yields CDR1 PRHDT and CDR2 FYEKMQ (reference sequence). This chain's CDR3 is CASSPGLAESYEQYF. The DNA of the CDR3 is TGTGCCAGCAGCCCCGGACTAGCGGAATCCTACGAGCAGTACTTC. The complete variable domain, with remaining parts taken from reference TRBV13 and TRBJ2-7, reads AAGVIQSPRHLIKEKRETATLKCYPIPRHDTVYWYQQGPGQDPQFLISFYEKMQSDKGSIPDRFSAQQFSDYHSELNMSSLELGDSALYFCASSPGLAESYEQYFGPGTRLTVT.

This clone was counted only a few times. The DNA for the CDR3 is TGTGCCAGCAGCCCCCGGGACAGGGTCTATGGCTACACCTTC. Amino acid sequence: CASSPRDRVYGYTF. The chain combines TRBV3-1 (or the pseudogene TRBV3-2) with TRBJ1-2, with 9 bases aligning to TRBD1. CDR3 size: 14 residues. From germline, CDR1 is LGHDT and CDR2 YNNKEL (reference sequence). Germline trimming cut 4 bases from V and 4 bases from J; bases unmatched to any gene: 4.